This record concerns one TCR beta chain sequence. This clone was seen a single time. Its recognized antigen is unknown. Per-base quality was not reported, and no clone a single base away is much larger than it. Library preparation was by the immunoSEQ multiplex PCR assay. The table was pulled from immuneACCESS by TCRdb, which kept in-frame rearrangements only. Such tables lose some clones; where checked, under half of the loss comes from unresolved V genes, and the rest has no known cause. For this sample the table gives hundreds of thousands of clones, of which 70% to 90% were detected only once. Roughly 0.0094% of the sample rests with the top ten. The germline V gene (reference sequence) provides CDR1 MNHEY and CDR2 SMNVEV. Cut back by 6 bases and 3 bases, the V and J ends lie 12 bases apart. Taken from cysteine to phenylalanine, the CDR3 has 14 residues. Of the read, only the CDR3 DNA is kept; its 42 bases are in frame from base 1.

The data originate from a study of shared T cell receptors in the human thymus (dated by TCRdb to about 2021). At the level of the whole study: The study examined how self-reactive, shared T-cell receptor alpha chains are generated in the human thymus.

This sample also belongs to another study, concerning human thymus T cells. As the second paper documents: Immunologically healthy infants undergoing open corrective cardiac surgery for congenital heart defects in Finland were used as donors. Thymus tissue was collected as surgical resects that were removed during corrective cardiac surgery. Biased V and J gene segment usage appeared to be present in both thymic and peripheral blood repertoires. The related research found that thymic TCR repertoires overlapped highly between unrelated individuals. TCR alpha and beta repertoires from roughly 8 infant thymus samples and four related peripheral blood samples were characterized in the study. Donor ages ranged from about 6 to 250 days, and the cohort comprised more than 5 male and two female infants. After being mechanically released from the tissue, thymocytes were kept at -70 degrees C in pellets of about 8.5-32 million cells. A QIAsymphony instrument was used to extract genomic DNA from the frozen cell pellets. TCRB and TCRAD loci were amplified from a standardized quantity of quality-controlled genomic DNA using the immunoSEQ multiplex PCR assay. The amplicons spanned the V(D)J region and were long enough to cover the CDR3 and allow V and J genes to be identified. Amplicon sequencing was performed on an Illumina platform through the commercial immunoSEQ service. Primer bias and sequencing errors were corrected as previously described, and TCRAD and TCRB definitions were based on the IMGT database. Analysis of the repertoires was done with immunoSEQ Analyzer 3.0 and VDJTools and included basic statistics, V/J segment usage, diversity estimates, rarefaction and pairwise overlap. Chao1, ChaoE, Efron-Thisted, Shannon and inverse Simpson indices were used to estimate diversity, which was also estimated on datasets down-sampled to the smallest sample. Repertoire overlap used strict matching of CDR3 nucleotide sequence, V gene and J gene, with Jaccard-based multidimensional scaling clustering. On average, around 780,000 unique TCRB clonotypes were obtained from thymus samples, compared with approximately 82,000 from blood samples.

This sequence originates from a boy less than two years old with a congenital heart defect. Donor details come from another sample of the same person, matched by shared clones. The sequenced material came from thymocytes. Recombination joined TRBV27 with TRBJ2-1; the D gene is not confidently resolved. The nucleotides are TGTGCCAGCAGCTATAACCGAGGCTACAATGAGCAGTTCTTC. Translated, it reads CASSYNRGYNEQFF.